The present T cell receptor (beta chain) was sequenced within a study of shared clonotypes between healthy human individuals. Study as a whole: Each donor's CD4 naive and CD4 memory cells filled three plates apiece, CD8 naive two, and CD8 memory one.

The assay was immunoSEQ multiplex PCR, and TCRdb's table has in-frame clones only and misses some. The table includes approximately 1.5 million clones, approximately 98.5% detected once. The length of the CDR3 is 14 residues. Trimming at V came to 7 bases and at J to 5 bases, leaving 10 bases not matched to a gene. Germline CDR1 and CDR2: SNHLY and FYNNEI. The rearrangement uses TRBV2 and TRBJ2-7; TRBD1 agrees at 8 bases. The sequenced sample was naive CD4+ T cells sorted from blood. Subset denoted: CD45RA+ positively selected. The sequence came from a young man in good health. This chain's CDR3 is CASTRTGRVDEQYF. The CDR3 nucleotides are TGTGCCAGCACCAGGACAGGGCGAGTGGACGAGCAGTACTTC.